The 3 T cell receptor beta chains below come from one sample, sequenced in a study of T cells in Graves' hyperthyroidism and ophthalmopathy. RNA transcripts yielded amplified TCR beta CDR3 regions. The TCR CDR3 first-round RT-PCR relied on the HTBI primer set. TCRdb analysed the multiplex PCR reads with MiXCR anew, one entry per CDR3 protein. Here the sample spans about 580,000 distinct CDR3 sequences, about 43% being singletons. The sample comprised peripheral blood or thyroid tissue (not recorded which). Source of these receptors: a woman aged 18-35 years with Graves' hyperthyroidism.

The rearrangement joins TRBV7-2 to TRBJ1-5, with 9 bases lining up with TRBD1. The CDR3 runs to 14 residues. V was clipped by 3 bases and J by 7 bases; unmatched bases: 4. Germline V gene sequence: CDR1 SGHTA, CDR2 FQGNSA. DNA for the CDR3: TGTGCCAGCAGCTTTCCGGGACAGGGACAGCCCCAGCATTTT. It yields the protein CASSFPGQGQPQHF. Supplemented by reference TRBV7-2 and TRBJ1-5, the full variable domain reads GAGVSQSPSNKVTEKGKDVELRCDPISGHTALYWYRQSLGQGLEFLIYFQGNSAPDKSGLPSDRFSAERTGGSVSTLTIQRTQQEDSAVYLCASSFPGQGQPQHFGDGTRLSIL.

Of note for this clonotype: This likely comes from a read error, as the CDR3 has no conserved phenylalanine or tryptophan at its end. No DNA is shown, since the ends of the CDR3 on it are uncertain; the CDR3 is the one TCRdb lists. V usage is TRBV10-3 and J usage is TRBJ1-6; TRBD1 is the table's D call and was not checked against the DNA. The CDR3 numbers 9 amino acids, ends counted. Germline assignment: CDR1 ENHRY and CDR2 SYGVKD. CDR3 amino acids: CAISEFGGS.

The CDR3: CASSADRGRGQPQHF. Here the CDR3 DNA reads TGTGCCAGCAGTGCTGACAGGGGGCGAGGGCAGCCCCAGCATTTT. The chain carries TRBV12-3 or TRBV12-4 and TRBJ1-5; 10 nucleotides agree with TRBD1. The ends lost 5 bases at V and 7 bases at J; junction bases unmatched: 8. The CDR3 extends over 15 amino acids.